One sample yielded the 17 T cell receptor beta chains listed below, sequenced in a study of tumor-infiltrating lymphocytes in primary liver carcinoma. The researchers obtained blood RNA from unsorted whole blood and also extracted germline DNA. From roughly 0.45 ug total RNA, TCR beta cDNA was generated with a primer in the constant region. Library construction for TCR beta comprised three nested multiplex PCR rounds performed with slightly modified ARM-PCR. A C-beta reverse primer and TRBV1-TRBV30 forward primers served in each of the first two PCR rounds, at about 9 cycles apiece. One entry per CDR3 protein results from TCRdb running MiXCR on the multiplex PCR reads. The repertoire holds about 320,000 distinct CDR3 sequences, 45% to 70% seen once, with about 17% in the top ten. The sequenced sample was peripheral blood. These TCRs come from a woman aged 30 to 39 with primary liver carcinoma and hepatitis B virus infection.

In this sample, this clonotype turned up many times. V usage is TRBV4-3 and J usage is TRBJ2-4, with a weak D call TRBD2 (6 bases). V was shortened by 1 base and J by 6 bases, with 25 bases between the two germline ends. There are 19 residues in the CDR3. Germline V gives CDR1 LGHNA, CDR2 YSLEER. Here the CDR3 DNA reads TGCGCCAGCAGCCAAGGAACTACGGACTACCTACATGGAGGAAACATTCAGTACTTC. It specifies CASSQGTTDYLHGGNIQYF.

This chain joins TRBV5-1 and TRBJ2-4; the D call may be TRBD1 or TRBD2 (5 bases each). Germline assignment: CDR1 SGHRS and CDR2 YFSETQ. V shed 0 bases and J shed 0 bases, with 13 bases lying between them. The CDR3 totals 17 residues. The CDR3 sequence: CASSLGRGGVAKNIQYF. The CDR3 coding sequence is TGCGCCAGCAGCTTGGGCCGGGGCGGAGTAGCCAAAAACATTCAGTACTTC.

This clonotype occurred a few times. The J gene is TRBJ2-3, the V gene TRBV7-8; 7 bases match TRBD2. The CDR3 spans 16 residues. The V gene end was trimmed by 2 bases and the J gene end by 2 bases; junction bases not matched to a gene: 7. Germline V gene sequence: CDR1 SGHVS, CDR2 FQNEAQ. The CDR3 sequence is CASSLLSSGSTDTQYF. The CDR3 DNA sequence: TGTGCCAGCAGCTTACTTTCTAGCGGCTCCACAGATACGCAGTATTTT.

Worth noting for this clonotype: One end of the junction varies from germline; a read error may be responsible. This chain joins TRBV11-2 and TRBJ2-3; the D gene is possibly TRBD2 (5 bases). This CDR3 is 15 amino acids long. Germline values: CDR1 SGHAT, CDR2 FQNNGV. CDR3 loop: CASSSGLAATDTRYF. CDR3 coding DNA: TGTGCCAGCAGCTCCGGACTGGCGGCCACAGATACGCGGTATTTT.

CDR3 nucleotide sequence: TGTGACTGCAGAGGGCCCTCAAATCAGTTCTTC. This sequence encodes CDCRGPSNQFF. This chain uses TRBV12-3 or TRBV12-4 with TRBJ2-1; a weak D match, TRBD2 (5 bases). The CDR3 length is 11 residues.

Concerning this clonotype itself: This clone may be a read error of a much larger clone one base away. The genes are TRBV29-1 and TRBJ1-1; 9 bases match TRBD1. The CDR3 loop spans 13 amino acids. The trim removed 5 bases at V and 10 bases at J, leaving 11 bases unmatched. From germline, CDR1 is SQVTM and CDR2 ANQGSEA. The CDR3 nucleotides read TGCAGCGTTTGCCGGGACAGGGAAGGGGTAGCTTTCTTT. Its protein is CSVCRDREGVAFF. Full variable domain (remainder filled in from reference TRBV29-1 and TRBJ1-1): SAVISQKPSRDICQRGTSLTIQCQVDSQVTMMFWYRQQPGQSLTLIATANQGSEATYESGFVIDKFPISRPNLTFSTLTVSNMSPEDSSIYLCSVCRDREGVAFFGQGTRLTVV.

Many counts were recorded for this clonotype. This sequence joins TRBV11-2 and TRBJ2-4; 8 bases align to TRBD2. CDR1 is SGHAT, CDR2 FQNNGV, per germline. J gave up 3 bases and V 5 bases, and 12 bases lay outside the gene matches. CDR3 length: 17 amino acids. The CDR3 DNA reads as TGTGCCAGCAGCCCTAATCCAGCGGGAGTGGGCAAAAACATTCAGTACTTC. Translating gives CASSPNPAGVGKNIQYF.

This rearrangement joins TRBV30 to TRBJ1-1; D possibly corresponds to TRBD1 (5 bases). The V end was cut by 5 bases, the J end by 0 bases, with 19 bases between. Germline lookup yields CDR1 GTSNPN and CDR2 SVGIG (reference sequence). The CDR3 spans 16 residues. The CDR3: CAWLQGPGTMNTEAFF. CDR3 bases: TGTGCCTGGTTGCAGGGCCCCGGAACCATGAACACTGAAGCTTTCTTT.

This clonotype was counted a single time. Just one base apart from a much larger clone, this may be a read error. V usage is TRBV4-2 and J usage is TRBJ1-2; a possible D gene is TRBD1 (6 bases). The CDR3 extends over 13 amino acids. Trimming shortened V by 5 bases and J by 4 bases, and 11 bases separated the two germline ends. Per germline, CDR1 LGHNA and CDR2 YNFKEQ. The CDR3 nucleotides are TGTGCCAGCAGCTATCTGACAGGCTATGGCTACACCTTC. Its translation is CASSYLTGYGYTF.

This clonotype came up many times. The chain has TRBV14 and TRBJ2-1; D possibly corresponds to TRBD2 (5 bases). V was clipped by 3 bases and J by 9 bases, with 9 bases between them. The CDR3 has 12 residues. Looked up from germline, CDR1 is SGHDN and CDR2 is FVKESK. The CDR3 spells CASSQRLTEQFF. DNA of the CDR3: TGTGCCAGCAGCCAGCGACTAACTGAGCAGTTCTTC.

Concerning this clonotype: The junction and the germline gene differ at one end; a read error may be behind it. This chain uses TRBV4-2 with TRBJ1-5; TRBD1 is a possible D gene (6 bases). This CDR3 has 18 amino acids. In germline, CDR1 is LGHNA, CDR2 YNFKEQ. The CDR3 region is CASSQMRKEQGHGQPQHF. The DNA for the CDR3 is TGTGCCAGCAGCCAAATGCGAAAGGAGCAGGGGCACGGGCAGCCTCAGCATTTT.

Concerning this clonotype itself: The conserved final phenylalanine or tryptophan is absent from the CDR3, which likely points to a read error. This CDR3 reads CASSLPNTGQSYEQYS. In DNA, the CDR3 is TGTGCCAGCAGCCTCCCCAACACAGGACAGAGCTACGAGCAGTACTCC. V usage is TRBV11-1 and J usage is TRBJ2-7; a possible D gene is TRBD1 (6 bases). The germline V and J ends were trimmed by 5 bases and 3 bases, with 20 bases remaining between them. This CDR3 spans 16 amino acids. Germline values: CDR1 SGHAT, CDR2 FQDESV (reference sequence).

To note about this clonotype: A read error may account for a junction end that differs from germline. The V and J genes are TRBV11-2 and TRBJ2-7, with unresolved D. CDR1 is SGHAT and CDR2 is FQNNGV in the germline V gene. The CDR3 spans 12 residues. CDR3 bases: TGTGTCAGCAGCTTAGGGCCCACCGAGCAGTACTTC. Translation: CVSSLGPTEQYF.

About this clonotype: A much larger clone lies one base from this, so it may be a read error. The chain recombines TRBV29-1 with TRBJ2-1, with D perhaps given as TRBD1 or TRBD2 (5 bases each). This CDR3 has 15 amino acids. V was clipped by 2 bases and J by 6 bases, with 17 bases between them. Germline V gene lookup returns CDR1 SQVTM and CDR2 ANQGSEA. The CDR3 coding sequence is TGCAGCGTTGAACTCCGGGGCTACACCGGCAATGAGCAGTTCTTC. Translating it yields CSVELRGYTGNEQFF.

In this sample, this clonotype turned up a few times. A single base separates this from a much larger clone, so it may be a read error. The chain links TRBV29-1 to TRBJ2-1, with D possibly matching TRBD1 (6 bases). CDR3 size: 11 residues. Germline V lookup: CDR1 SQVTM, CDR2 ANQGSEA. The CDR3 here is CSADRQNERFF. CDR3 DNA sequence: TGCAGCGCCGACAGGCAGAATGAGCGGTTCTTC.

As to this clonotype: Sequence at one end of the junction differs from germline and may be a read error. V and J are TRBV12-3 or TRBV12-4 and TRBJ2-1; 8 bases line up with TRBD2. The CDR3 runs 15 residues. As DNA, the CDR3 is TGTGCAAGCAGTTTCGACGGGAGGGCCTACAATGAGCAGTTCTTC. This gives the protein CASSFDGRAYNEQFF.

This clonotype has more than one count but fewer than ten. This chain joins TRBV6-2 or TRBV6-3 and TRBJ2-3, with D unresolved. V lost 5 bases and J lost 2, with 2 bases in between. From germline, CDR1 is MNHEY and CDR2 SVGEGT. The CDR3 consists of 11 residues. The CDR3 region has the DNA TGTGCCAGCAGTAACACAGATACGCAGTATTTT. This translates into CASSNTDTQYF.